These 30 T cell receptor beta chains originate from one sample sequenced in a study of control samples from healthy donors and cancer patients (dated by TCRdb to 2020 to 2022). Library preparation was by the immunoSEQ multiplex PCR assay. In its TCRdb copy, this immuneACCESS table keeps in-frame sequences only and misses some clones. Where compared with another copy, unresolved V genes explain less than half of these, and the others have no known cause. The sample table lists about 130,000 clones, about 88% of them with a count of one. The top ten constitute more than 2.5% of the sample. The sample was blood. These receptors were collected from a man aged 50-59 years in good health.

The chain combines TRBV5-6 with TRBJ1-2, with 7 bases fitting TRBD1. Germline-derived CDR1 and CDR2 are SGHDT and YYEEEE. Trimming took 6 bases from V and 4 from J; bases not matched to a gene: 9. This CDR3 is built from 14 residues. The CDR3 region is CASTPGQLSYGYTF. The DNA of the CDR3 is TGTGCCAGCACACCGGGACAGCTATCCTATGGCTACACCTTC.

Remarks on this clone: One junction end does not reproduce the germline sequence, and a read error may be involved. The V and J genes are TRBV6-5 and TRBJ1-5; 9 nucleotides line up with TRBD1. The CDR3 has 13 residues. The germline gives CDR1 MNHEY, CDR2 SVGAGI. The CDR3 DNA is TGTGCCAGCAGGGGACAGGGCAACCAGCCCCAGCATTTT. Protein product: CASRGQGNQPQHF.

The chain recombines TRBV7-2 with TRBJ2-7; D might be TRBD1 (7 bases). The germline gives CDR1 SGHTA, CDR2 FQGNSA. V was clipped by 0 bases and J by 2 bases, with 14 bases between them. The CDR3 spans 16 residues. CDR3 DNA sequence: TGTGCCAGCAGCTTAGCGGCGGGACAGACCACCTACGAGCAGTACTTC. Amino acid sequence: CASSLAAGQTTYEQYF.

The chain joins TRBV27 to TRBJ1-5; tentative D call: TRBD1 (6 bases). Trimming pared 0 bases from V and 2 bases from J, leaving 14 bases between. CDR1 is MNHEY and CDR2 is SMNVEV in the germline V gene (reference sequence). CDR3 length equals 17 residues. The CDR3 loop reads CASSLSGGLGRNQPQHF. CDR3 DNA sequence: TGTGCCAGCAGTTTATCTGGGGGGCTCGGGCGCAATCAGCCCCAGCATTTT.

This sequence joins TRBV27 and TRBJ2-2, with 12 nucleotides matching TRBD1. The V gene end was trimmed by 7 bases and the J gene end by 2 bases; junction bases not matched to a gene: 14. The CDR3 covers 19 residues. Germline V CDR1 and CDR2: MNHEY, SMNVEV (reference sequence). The CDR3 region is CASTPLSGTGGLNTGELFF. CDR3 coding DNA: TGTGCCAGCACCCCGCTTTCCGGGACAGGGGGCCTAAACACCGGGGAGCTGTTTTTT.

CDR3 region: CASSVSWAGSDAEAFF. The CDR3 nucleotides are TGTGCCAGCAGCGTCAGTTGGGCAGGGAGTGACGCTGAAGCTTTCTTT. The chain carries TRBV9 and TRBJ1-1, with D perhaps TRBD1 (5 bases). Trimming removed 2 bases at V and 6 bases at J, with 20 bases between. The CDR3 totals 16 residues. Germline V gene lookup returns CDR1 SGDLS and CDR2 YYNGEE.

The V and J genes are TRBV27 and TRBJ1-4; D may be TRBD1 (6 bases). The CDR3 runs 14 residues. Trimming pared 6 bases from V and 5 bases from J, leaving 13 bases between. Germline assignment: CDR1 MNHEY and CDR2 SMNVEV (reference sequence). This CDR3 is CASSGRGRNEKLFF. DNA of the CDR3: TGTGCCAGCAGCGGCAGGGGAAGGAATGAAAAACTGTTTTTT.

This rearrangement joins TRBV7-6 to TRBJ2-5, with 10 bases fitting TRBD1. The CDR3 consists of 16 residues. V lost 5 bases, J lost 4 bases, and 10 bases stayed unmatched. Per the germline V gene, CDR1 is SGHVS and CDR2 is FNYEAQ. The CDR3 protein is CASSPYLDRGRETQYF. DNA for the CDR3: TGTGCCAGCAGCCCCTACTTAGACAGGGGGCGAGAGACCCAGTACTTC.

The chain employs TRBV9 and TRBJ2-4; the D is unclear. Trimming removed 0 bases from V and 3 bases from J, with 4 bases in between. Germline V gene data show CDR1 as SGDLS and CDR2 as YYNGEE. This CDR3 is built from 13 residues. CDR3 nucleotide sequence: TGTGCCAGCAGCGTAGATATCAAAAACATTCAGTACTTC. This codes for CASSVDIKNIQYF.

The chain recombines TRBV9 with TRBJ2-1, with TRBD2 matching over 7 bases. Trimming at V came to 1 base and at J to 5 bases, leaving 9 bases not matched to a gene. Looked up from germline, CDR1 is SGDLS and CDR2 is YYNGEE. This CDR3 comprises 16 residues. The CDR3 nucleotides read TGTGCCAGCAGCGTATTTATAGCGGGTGGGAACAATGAGCAGTTCTTC. Protein sequence: CASSVFIAGGNNEQFF. Full variable domain (outside the CDR3, taken from reference TRBV9 and TRBJ2-1): DSGVTQTPKHLITATGQRVTLRCSPRSGDLSVYWYQQSLDQGLQFLIQYYNGEERAKGNILERFSAQQFPDLHSELNLSSLELGDSALYFCASSVFIAGGNNEQFFGPGTRLTVL.

For this clone: At one boundary the junction diverges from the germline segment, which might be a read error. The same CDR3 can be traced to other DNA sequences in this sample. The J gene is TRBJ1-3, the V gene TRBV20-1; D is undetermined. Germline V gene lookup returns CDR1 DFQATT and CDR2 SNEGSKA (reference sequence). The CDR3 extends over 11 amino acids. CDR3: CSARGGNTIYF. The CDR3 bases are TGCAGTGCGAGAGGGGGAAACACCATATATTTT.

The chain is built from TRBV28 and TRBJ2-3, with D possibly being TRBD2 (6 bases). CDR3 length: 17 residues. Germline V gene sequence: CDR1 MDHEN, CDR2 SYDVKM. V lost 2 bases and J lost 2, with 17 bases in between. As DNA, the CDR3 is TGTGCCAGCAGTTTAATCGATCCTATGGACTACACAGATACGCAGTATTTT. It codes for CASSLIDPMDYTDTQYF.

This chain connects TRBV28 to TRBJ2-7; D is ambiguous. CDR3 size: 14 residues. Germline-derived CDR1 and CDR2 are MDHEN and SYDVKM. V was clipped by 1 base and J by 2 bases, with 9 bases between them. The CDR3 reads CASSLFNPPYEQYF. The CDR3 DNA sequence: TGTGCCAGCAGTTTATTCAACCCACCCTACGAGCAGTACTTC.

The genes are TRBV6-2 or TRBV6-3 and TRBJ2-7; TRBD2 aligns across 10 bases. The CDR3 has 16 residues. CDR1 MNHEY and CDR2 SVGEGT come from the germline V gene. V gave up 0 bases and J gave up 2 bases; unmatched junction bases: 4. CDR3: CASSYSDSGGTYEQYF. DNA for the CDR3: TGTGCCAGCAGTTACTCCGATAGCGGGGGGACCTACGAGCAGTACTTC.

This chain links TRBV4-1 with TRBJ2-1; 7 positions agree with TRBD2. Germline assignment: CDR1 MGHRA and CDR2 YSYEKL. V shed 0 bases, J shed 9 bases, and the junction held 17 bases outside the gene matches. The CDR3 is made up of 18 amino acids. The CDR3 sequence is CASSQELDSGLSFGEQFF. The DNA for the CDR3 is TGCGCCAGCAGCCAAGAACTTGACTCGGGACTAAGTTTCGGTGAGCAGTTCTTC.

In its sample, this clone was seen a few times. This sample includes further DNA sequences coding for the same CDR3. J is TRBJ1-6 and V is TRBV7-3, with TRBD1 matching over 7 bases. V shed 5 bases and J 6 bases; nucleotides not matched to a gene: 4. This CDR3 region has 14 residues. Germline loops: CDR1 SGHTA, CDR2 FQGTGA. The CDR3 spells CASSPGTANSPLHF. In DNA, the CDR3 is TGTGCCAGCAGCCCCGGGACAGCTAATTCACCCCTCCACTTT.

A few counts support this clone. The chain couples TRBV19 to TRBJ1-1, with D unclear. Trimming removed 0 bases from V and 2 bases from J, with 10 bases in between. This CDR3 region has 15 residues. CDR1 LNHDA and CDR2 SQIVND come from the germline V gene (reference sequence). The CDR3 DNA follows: TGTGCCAGTAGTATAGACCCCCGGATAAACACTGAAGCTTTCTTT. Translated, it gives CASSIDPRINTEAFF.

The J gene is TRBJ2-5, the V gene TRBV5-1; TRBD1 agrees at 7 bases. Germline V gene data show CDR1 as SGHRS and CDR2 as YFSETQ. J lost 1 base, V lost 3 bases, and 6 bases had no gene match. The CDR3 consists of 15 residues. The CDR3 loop is CASSSTGPFQETQYF. Here the CDR3 DNA reads TGCGCCAGCAGCTCGACAGGGCCTTTCCAAGAGACCCAGTACTTC.

The chain links TRBV5-1 to TRBJ2-7; 10 bases align to TRBD2. The V and J ends lost 2 bases and 4 bases, in that order; junction bases with no gene match: 6. The length of the CDR3 is 15 residues. CDR1 SGHRS and CDR2 YFSETQ come from the germline V gene. CDR3 DNA: TGCGCCAGCAGCTTAACAGCGGGGGGGCAATACGAGCAGTACTTC. This sequence encodes CASSLTAGGQYEQYF. The full variable domain, completed using reference TRBV5-1 and TRBJ2-7, is KAGVTQTPRYLIKTRGQQVTLSCSPISGHRSVSWYQQTPGQGLQFLFEYFSETQRNKGNFPGRFSGRQFSNSRSEMNVSTLELGDSALYLCASSLTAGGQYEQYFGPGTRLTVT.

A single count supports this clone. Being one base from a much bigger clone, this may be a read error. The rearrangement links TRBV5-1 to TRBJ1-6, with a possible D match to TRBD1 (5 bases). CDR1 is SGHRS, CDR2 YFSETQ, per germline. Between the trimmed V and J ends, which lost 9 bases and 7 bases, there was a span of 14 bases. This CDR3 is 13 amino acids long. In DNA form, the CDR3 reads TGCGCCACCAACGACGGGGGGAATTCACCCCTCCACTTT. Encoded protein: CATNDGGNSPLHF.

The J gene is TRBJ1-3, the V gene TRBV5-5; D is undetermined. From germline, CDR1 is SGHKS and CDR2 YYEKEE (reference sequence). With 0 bases removed from V and 1 base from J, the gap between germline ends came to 23 bases. The CDR3 runs to 20 residues. The CDR3 loop is CASSLVQTLYSYTSGNTIYF. The CDR3 nucleotides are TGTGCCAGCAGCTTGGTGCAGACCCTTTATAGCTATACGTCTGGAAACACCATATATTTT.

This clone was detected once. The rearrangement links TRBV27 to TRBJ1-2; 7 nucleotides match TRBD1. The CDR3 is made up of 15 amino acids. Germline V gene lookup returns CDR1 MNHEY and CDR2 SMNVEV (reference sequence). The V gene end was trimmed by 2 bases and the J gene end by 2 bases; junction bases not matched to a gene: 5. Here the CDR3 reads CASSLGLDRNYGYTF. In DNA, the CDR3 is TGTGCCAGCAGTTTAGGACTGGACAGGAACTATGGCTACACCTTC.

The chain is built from TRBV6-6 and TRBJ1-1; D gene unclear. CDR1 MNHNY and CDR2 SVGAGI come from the germline V gene (reference sequence). The germline V and J ends were trimmed by 2 bases and 4 bases, with 8 bases remaining between them. The CDR3 covers 13 residues. The CDR3 DNA reads TGTGCCAGCAGTTACGAGGGCACCACTGAAGCTTTCTTT. It specifies CASSYEGTTEAFF.

The chain couples TRBV4-1 to TRBJ2-7; 8 positions agree with TRBD1. CDR3 length: 15 residues. J lost 3 bases, V lost 6 bases, and 10 bases had no gene match. Germline assignment: CDR1 MGHRA and CDR2 YSYEKL. CDR3 region: CASSATGQGGYEQYF. For the CDR3, the DNA is TGCGCCAGCAGTGCAACAGGACAGGGAGGCTACGAGCAGTACTTC.

The chain recombines TRBV2 with TRBJ2-5; 15 bases are shared with TRBD2. The CDR3 has 15 residues. The V segment lost 6 bases and the J segment 5 bases; nucleotides outside the gene matches: 4. Germline CDR1 SNHLY, CDR2 FYNNEI. The CDR3 region is CASRGLAGGRETQYF. CDR3 nucleotides: TGTGCCAGCAGAGGACTAGCGGGGGGGCGGGAGACCCAGTACTTC.

The genes are TRBV2 and TRBJ1-3; 9 bases map to TRBD1. Looked up from germline, CDR1 is SNHLY and CDR2 is FYNNEI. The CDR3 loop spans 14 amino acids. The CDR3 region has the DNA TGTGCTACCACAGGGGGCAGTTCTGGAAACACCATATATTTT. It encodes CATTGGSSGNTIYF. Full variable domain (missing parts from reference TRBV2 and TRBJ1-3): EPEVTQTPSHQVTQMGQEVILRCVPISNHLYFYWYRQILGQKVEFLVSFYNNEISEKSEIFDDQFSVERPDGSNFTLKIRSTKLEDSAMYFCATTGGSSGNTIYFGEGSWLTVV.

CDR3 loop: CASSFGDRTSYEQYF. In DNA form, the CDR3 reads TGTGCCAGCAGCTTTGGGGACAGGACTTCCTACGAGCAGTACTTC. The rearrangement joins TRBV7-8 to TRBJ2-7, with 8 positions matching TRBD1. Germline CDR1 reads SGHVS; CDR2 reads FQNEAQ. V lost 3 bases to trimming and J lost 1 base; unmatched junction nucleotides: 5. CDR3 length: 15 residues.

The chain couples TRBV5-4 to TRBJ2-1; unclear D gene. V was clipped by 3 bases and J by 7 bases, with 5 bases between them. Germline V lookup: CDR1 SGHNT, CDR2 YYREEE (reference sequence). The CDR3 is made up of 11 amino acids. CDR3 loop: CASSYINEQFF. CDR3 bases: TGTGCCAGCAGCTATATAAATGAGCAGTTCTTC.

The chain couples TRBV21-1 to TRBJ1-2. TRBV21-1 is tagged as a pseudogene. This CDR3 has 16 residues. CDR3 nucleotides: TGTGCCAGCAGCAAACCGAAAGGGACTTCAAACTATGGCTACACCTTC. It yields the protein CASSKPKGTSNYGYTF.

The rearrangement joins TRBV7-2 to TRBJ2-7; 11 nucleotides line up with TRBD1. The germline gives CDR1 SGHTA, CDR2 FQGNSA. V lost 5 bases and J lost 4; bases outside the gene matches: 4. The CDR3 has 14 residues. CDR3 DNA: TGTGCCAGCAGCACTGGACAGGGGGCTTACGAGCAGTACTTC. Its translation: CASSTGQGAYEQYF.